In this sample, the clone carrying this T cell receptor beta chain turned up once. It may be a read error: a sequence one base away is much more abundant. The data are from a study of shared clonotypes between healthy human individuals. The deep-level immunoSEQ assay was used. Only in-frame clones appear in the TCRdb table, and some are missing; sequencing was by immunoSEQ multiplex PCR. Here the sample spans some 500,000 clones, 77% being singletons. From germline, CDR1 is SGHDT and CDR2 YYEEEE. The CDR3 is 16 amino acids. V is TRBV5-6 and J is TRBJ2-1; D gene uncertain. The sequenced sample was PBMCs. The source is a woman aged 40 to 55 in good health. Some clones in this sample may be carry-over from other donors' samples. CDR3 DNA: TGTGCCAGCAGACCTGAGCTTGGGCTTGGTTACAGTGAGCAGTTCTTC. Its protein is CASRPELGLGYSEQFF.